This T cell receptor (beta chain) emerged from a study of blood T cell repertoires in COVID-19. Clones were read by immunoSEQ multiplex PCR, and TCRdb kept only the in-frame ones, dropping some. The profile shows about 130,000 clones, about 85% of them singletons. The germline V gene has CDR1 LNHDA and CDR2 SQIVND (reference sequence). With V trimmed by 10 bases and J by 2 bases, 5 bases remained unmatched. This CDR3 region has 14 residues. The rearrangement uses TRBV19 and TRBJ2-2; 9 bases line up with TRBD1. Sequencing used peripheral blood. The clonotype was recovered from a man aged 35 to 55 with active or convalescent COVID-19. This chain's CDR3 is CATGQGFNTGELFF. Here the CDR3 DNA reads TGTGCCACCGGACAGGGGTTTAACACCGGGGAGCTGTTTTTT.